Listed here are 16 T cell receptor beta chains from one sample, sequenced in a study of early T cells in non-severe SARS-CoV-2 infection. TCRdb processed the 5' RACE reads anew with MiXCR; each CDR3 protein has one entry. The sample shows 20,000 to 25,000 distinct CDR3 sequences, roughly 3.5% of them seen only once. The source material was whole blood. Every receptor here comes from an adult who was a healthcare worker with PCR-confirmed SARS-CoV-2 infection or an uninfected control (not recorded which).

This clonotype has more than one count but fewer than ten. V is TRBV4-1 and J is TRBJ2-3; D remains unclear. The CDR3 length is 14 residues. V dropped 4 bases and J dropped 4 bases, with 12 bases sitting between them. Per the germline V gene, CDR1 is MGHRA and CDR2 is YSYEKL. The CDR3 bases are TGCGCCAGCAGCCCGTCGACGGGCGCAGATACGCAGTATTTT. Protein sequence: CASSPSTGADTQYF.

This clonotype was seen at least ten times. The chain links TRBV6-5 to TRBJ2-3; the match to TRBD1 covers 7 bases. The CDR3 is made up of 17 amino acids. Germline V gives CDR1 MNHEY, CDR2 SVGAGI. With 4 bases clipped from V and 2 bases from J, the junction kept 12 bases outside the gene matches. As DNA, the CDR3 is TGTGCCAGCAGTTCAACCTTCGGGACAGACTACACAGATACGCAGTATTTT. Translated: CASSSTFGTDYTDTQYF.

The table lists this clonotype with a few counts. J is TRBJ2-7 and V is TRBV21-1. TRBV21-1 represents a pseudogene. The CDR3 is 15 residues long. This CDR3 is CASSKEGSRPYEQYF. The CDR3 nucleotides are TGTGCCAGCAGCAAAGAAGGTAGCAGGCCCTACGAGCAGTACTTC.

This clonotype appeared many times. Its ends do not fully match the called genes, so a read error is possible. This chain joins TRBV3-1 and TRBJ2-1, with D possibly TRBD2 on 5 matching bases. CDR1 is LGHDT, CDR2 YNNKEL, per germline (reference sequence). The CDR3 spans 13 residues. The CDR3 here is CASSQDVGNGQFF. As DNA, the CDR3 is TGTGCCAGCAGCCAAGATGTCGGGAATGGGCAGTTCTTC.

This clonotype was recorded at least ten times. The chain employs TRBV28 and TRBJ2-5, with TRBD2 matching 14 bases. CDR3 size: 18 residues. Germline V gene sequence: CDR1 MDHEN, CDR2 SYDVKM. Trimming took 5 bases from V and 2 from J; bases not matched to a gene: 10. The CDR3 DNA follows: TGTGCCAGCAGTCCGGGACTAGCGGGGGAGACCCTACAAGAGACCCAGTACTTC. Amino acids: CASSPGLAGETLQETQYF.

This clonotype showed up many times. J is TRBJ2-1 and V is TRBV20-1; 9 bases match TRBD2. The length of the CDR3 is 15 residues. The V and J ends lost 0 bases and 2 bases, in that order; junction bases with no gene match: 2. The V gene's germline CDR1 is DFQATT and CDR2 SNEGSKA (reference sequence). The CDR3 reads CSARDRLAAYNEQFF. The CDR3 DNA follows: TGCAGTGCTAGAGATAGACTAGCGGCCTACAATGAGCAGTTCTTC.

By share, this clonotype ranks as medium-sized. V gene TRBV7-8 combines with J gene TRBJ1-2, with 10 bases that match TRBD1. The V segment lost 5 bases and the J segment 7 bases; nucleotides outside the gene matches: 7. CDR1 is SGHVS, CDR2 FQNEAQ, per germline. CDR3 length: 14 residues. CDR3 sequence reads: CASSAGQGYSGYTF. CDR3 coding DNA: TGTGCCAGCAGCGCGGGACAGGGGTATAGTGGCTACACCTTC.

The chain couples TRBV20-1 to TRBJ2-7, with D unclear. V lost 0 bases to trimming and J lost 7 bases, with 19 bases between them. Germline lookup yields CDR1 DFQATT and CDR2 SNEGSKA (reference sequence). The CDR3 extends over 15 amino acids. The CDR3 nucleotides are TGCAGTGCTAGAGATCCGGTAGCCGGCCCGGTGGAGCAGTACTTC. Its protein product is CSARDPVAGPVEQYF.

This clonotype was detected ten times or more. The genes are TRBV7-2 and TRBJ2-7, with a possible D match to TRBD1 (5 bases). This CDR3 contains 14 residues. CDR1 is SGHTA and CDR2 is FQGNSA in the germline V gene. V lost 7 bases to trimming and J lost 6 bases, with 19 bases between them. This CDR3 is CASNPHDSGSEQYF. DNA for the CDR3: TGTGCCAGCAACCCACACGATTCAGGGTCCGAGCAGTACTTC.

This clonotype has a count of ten or more. The V call is TRBV5-4, the J call TRBJ2-7; D unresolved. V was trimmed by 0 bases and J by 0 bases, leaving 13 bases between them. Germline loops: CDR1 SGHNT, CDR2 YYREEE (reference sequence). The CDR3 runs 16 residues. DNA for the CDR3: TGTGCCAGCAGCTTGGCGCCGGAAACTTACTCCTACGAGCAGTACTTC. Its protein product is CASSLAPETYSYEQYF.

This clonotype was counted a few times. The V and J genes are TRBV7-2 and TRBJ2-7, with D maybe TRBD2 (7 bases). The germline gives CDR1 SGHTA, CDR2 FQGNSA. The CDR3 covers 16 residues. The V end lost 1 base, the J end lost 3 bases, and 16 bases lay between the germline ends. The CDR3 nucleotides read TGTGCCAGCAGCTTAGTAGGGGGACTACCGATCTACGAGCAGTACTTC. Translating it yields CASSLVGGLPIYEQYF.

This clonotype was detected ten times or more. The chain uses TRBV5-1 and TRBJ1-2; D unclear. The CDR3 totals 13 residues. The germline CDR1 and CDR2 sequences are SGHRS and YFSETQ. Trimming left V 0 bases short and J 5 bases short, with 8 bases between. The CDR3 coding sequence is TGCGCCAGCAGCTTGGTCTCGGAGTATGGCTACACCTTC. Its translation: CASSLVSEYGYTF.

The table lists this clonotype with many counts. This chain connects TRBV3-1 to TRBJ2-7; D is unclear. CDR3 size: 14 residues. V dropped 0 bases and J dropped 2 bases, with 8 bases sitting between them. The germline gives CDR1 LGHDT, CDR2 YNNKEL (reference sequence). The CDR3 loop is CASSQDARAYEQYF. CDR3 DNA sequence: TGTGCCAGCAGCCAAGATGCCCGGGCCTACGAGCAGTACTTC.

The table lists this clonotype with a few counts. DNA of the CDR3: TGTGCCAGCAGTGCTACAGGGTACGAGCAGTACTTC. This codes for CASSATGYEQYF. The J gene is TRBJ2-7, the V gene TRBV6-6; possible D gene TRBD1, 6 bases. The V gene's germline CDR1 is MNHNY and CDR2 SVGAGI (reference sequence). V was clipped by 5 bases and J by 4 bases, with 9 bases between them. The CDR3 extends over 12 amino acids.

The table lists this clonotype with a count of one. A much more abundant neighbour one base away suggests this may be a read error. The chain joins TRBV2 to TRBJ1-1; 9 bases align to TRBD1. The CDR3 contains 15 residues. Germline CDR1 SNHLY, CDR2 FYNNEI. This CDR3 reads CVSSKGQGSITEAFF. As DNA, the CDR3 is TGTGTCAGCAGTAAGGGACAGGGTAGTATCACTGAAGCTTTCTTT.

This clonotype was detected ten times or more. V and J are TRBV7-6 and TRBJ2-3, with 12 nucleotides matching TRBD2. Looked up from germline, CDR1 is SGHVS and CDR2 is FNYEAQ. The CDR3 totals 17 residues. V was clipped by 5 bases and J by 2 bases; unmatched bases: 8. The CDR3 here is CASSKSGLAGFTDTQYF. CDR3 nucleotides: TGTGCCAGCAGCAAATCCGGACTAGCGGGATTCACAGATACGCAGTATTTT.